Below, 24 T cell receptor beta chains from the same sample are listed, as sequenced in a study of CD8 T cells in Susac syndrome. Random hexamers were used to reverse transcribe the RNA input (roughly 0.5 to 1 ug). TCRdb passed the immunoSEQ multiplex PCR reads through MiXCR, listing each CDR3 protein once. The data show fewer than 60,000 distinct CDR3 sequences, roughly 94% seen once. Material for sequencing was CD8+ T cells from PBMCs. These receptor sequences come from a human donor with Susac syndrome.

This clonotype was recorded once. The chain joins TRBV3-1 to TRBJ1-1; 11 positions agree with TRBD1. V was clipped by 8 bases and J by 7 bases; unmatched bases: 6. Per the germline V gene, CDR1 is LGHDT and CDR2 is YNNKEL (reference sequence). The CDR3 consists of 13 residues. CDR3 in DNA: TGTGCCAGCTCGGACAGGGGGCCGGGTGAAGCTTTCTTT. Translated: CASSDRGPGEAFF.

This chain uses TRBV6-4 with TRBJ1-6; TRBD1 might be the D (6 bases). Germline V CDR1 and CDR2: MRHNA, SNTAGT. Trimming took off 3 bases at V and 7 bases at J, with 13 bases between the two ends. This CDR3 contains 15 residues. CDR3 residues: CASSEAGGQNSPLHF. The CDR3 DNA reads as TGTGCCAGCAGTGAGGCCGGGGGCCAGAATTCACCCCTCCACTTT.

The chain combines TRBV5-1 with TRBJ2-7, with D hard to call. Germline CDR1 and CDR2: SGHRS and YFSETQ. V lost 1 base and J 2 bases, leaving 7 bases between the germline ends. The length of the CDR3 is 13 residues. CDR3 in amino acids: CASSLSITYEQYF. CDR3 coding DNA: TGCGCCAGCAGCTTGAGCATCACCTACGAGCAGTACTTC.

V usage is TRBV4-1 and J usage is TRBJ2-3, with D tentatively TRBD2 (6 bases). Looked up from germline, CDR1 is MGHRA and CDR2 is YSYEKL. V lost 4 bases to trimming and J lost 5 bases, with 13 bases between them. The CDR3 totals 14 residues. For the CDR3, the DNA is TGCGCCAGCAGCCGCGTGACTAGTGAAGATACGCAGTATTTT. Protein product: CASSRVTSEDTQYF.

The J gene is TRBJ1-2, the V gene TRBV5-4, with D hard to call. CDR1 and CDR2 (germline): SGHNT, YYREEE (reference sequence). Trimming left V 0 bases short and J 2 bases short, with 5 bases between. This CDR3 comprises 13 residues. CDR3 protein: CASSLGWNYGYTF. The DNA for the CDR3 is TGTGCCAGCAGCTTGGGATGGAACTATGGCTACACCTTC.

Here the CDR3 reads CSARLMNEKLFF. The CDR3 DNA is TGCAGTGCTAGACTAATGAATGAAAAACTGTTTTTT. The chain links TRBV20-1 to TRBJ1-4; no firm D call. Trimming cost V 2 bases and J 5 bases, with 6 bases left between them. Germline V gene data show CDR1 as DFQATT and CDR2 as SNEGSKA (reference sequence). There are 12 residues in the CDR3.

This sequence joins TRBV4-1 and TRBJ1-2; D is perhaps TRBD1 (5 bases). This CDR3 region has 14 residues. The germline V and J ends were trimmed by 4 bases and 3 bases, with 12 bases remaining between them. The germline V gene has CDR1 MGHRA and CDR2 YSYEKL. CDR3 loop: CASSPGTRHYGYTF. CDR3 sequence (DNA): TGCGCCAGCAGCCCCGGGACTAGACACTATGGCTACACCTTC.

The chain joins TRBV29-1 to TRBJ2-7; 9 positions agree with TRBD1. V lost 7 bases, J lost 0 bases, and 4 bases stayed unmatched. This CDR3 is 13 amino acids long. Germline-derived CDR1 and CDR2 are SQVTM and ANQGSEA. CDR3 bases: TGCAGCGCCACAGGGGGCGGCTCCTACGAGCAGTACTTC. This codes for CSATGGGSYEQYF.

The sample holds one count of this clonotype. J is TRBJ1-1 and V is TRBV7-6; D uncertain. V was pared by 2 bases and J by 0 bases, with 10 bases between. CDR1 is SGHVS, CDR2 FNYEAQ, per germline. The CDR3 spans 15 residues. DNA of the CDR3: TGTGCCAGCAGCTTATTGCGGGAAATGAACACTGAAGCTTTCTTT. Translating gives CASSLLREMNTEAFF.

V is TRBV2 and J is TRBJ2-3; D might be TRBD1 or TRBD2, each matching 5 bases. The CDR3 extends over 15 amino acids. The germline V and J ends were trimmed by 4 bases and 3 bases, with 14 bases remaining between them. CDR1 is SNHLY, CDR2 FYNNEI, per germline. The CDR3 protein is CASSVVDEGTDTQYF. In nucleotides, the CDR3 is TGTGCCAGCAGTGTTGTAGATGAGGGGACAGATACGCAGTATTTT.

The chain combines TRBV4-1 with TRBJ2-5; 8 bases align to TRBD2. Germline trimming cut 0 bases from V and 4 bases from J; bases unmatched to any gene: 13. Germline CDR1 is MGHRA and CDR2 is YSYEKL. CDR3 length equals 18 residues. CDR3 nucleotide sequence: TGCGCCAGCAGCCAAGACGGGGGGGGTCACCCCTCGGGAGAGACCCAGTACTTC. This sequence encodes CASSQDGGGHPSGETQYF.

The rearrangement joins TRBV20-1 to TRBJ2-7; TRBD2 matches at 13 bases. Germline CDR1 is DFQATT and CDR2 is SNEGSKA (reference sequence). This CDR3 has 18 amino acids. Losses at the gene ends were 3 bases for V and 0 bases for J; bases not matched to a gene: 11. The CDR3 loop is CSASPGTSGARSSYEQYF. DNA for the CDR3: TGCAGTGCTAGCCCCGGGACTAGCGGGGCTCGGAGCTCCTACGAGCAGTACTTC.

The chain combines TRBV11-1 with TRBJ2-2; TRBD1 matches at 8 bases. The CDR3 is 13 residues long. Germline V lookup: CDR1 SGHAT, CDR2 FQDESV (reference sequence). The V gene end was trimmed by 3 bases and the J gene end by 8 bases; junction bases not matched to a gene: 2. The CDR3 nucleotides are TGTGCCAGCAGCTTGACAGGGGCAGGGGAGCTGTTTTTT. Translated: CASSLTGAGELFF.

This chain links TRBV19 with TRBJ1-5; TRBD1 might be the D (6 bases). Germline assignment: CDR1 LNHDA and CDR2 SQIVND (reference sequence). The CDR3 loop spans 14 amino acids. The ends were cut back, 10 bases at V and 5 bases at J, with 18 bases in the middle. CDR3 loop: CATGGEAWDQPQHF. The CDR3 DNA sequence: TGTGCCACTGGGGGCGAGGCCTGGGATCAGCCCCAGCATTTT. Based on the CDR3 plus reference TRBV19 and TRBJ1-5, the full variable domain is DGGITQSPKYLFRKEGQNVTLSCEQNLNHDAMYWYRQDPGQGLRLIYYSQIVNDFQKGDIAEGYSVSREKKESFPLTVTSAQKNPTAFYLCATGGEAWDQPQHFGDGTRLSIL.

This rearrangement joins TRBV6-1 to TRBJ2-3; D tentatively fits TRBD1 or TRBD2 (5 bases each). CDR1 is MNHNS and CDR2 is SASEGT in the germline V gene. Trimming shortened V by 6 bases and J by 0 bases, and 25 bases separated the two germline ends. CDR3 length: 19 amino acids. CDR3 coding DNA: TGTGCCAGCAGCCTTAACCCTGCAGGGACCACGTCTAGCACAGATACGCAGTATTTT. This gives the protein CASSLNPAGTTSSTDTQYF.

The rearrangement links TRBV5-1 to TRBJ2-7, with 10 bases that match TRBD1. The CDR3 has 16 residues. V lost 3 bases and J lost 3; bases outside the gene matches: 9. Germline assignment: CDR1 SGHRS and CDR2 YFSETQ. The CDR3 sequence is CASSSRDRGGGYEQYF. The CDR3 bases are TGCGCCAGCAGCTCCCGGGACAGGGGCGGAGGCTACGAGCAGTACTTC. Combining the CDR3 with reference TRBV5-1 and TRBJ2-7 gives the whole variable domain KAGVTQTPRYLIKTRGQQVTLSCSPISGHRSVSWYQQTPGQGLQFLFEYFSETQRNKGNFPGRFSGRQFSNSRSEMNVSTLELGDSALYLCASSSRDRGGGYEQYFGPGTRLTVT.

The chain uses TRBV13 and TRBJ2-7, with 8 bases fitting TRBD1. Per the germline V gene, CDR1 is PRHDT and CDR2 is FYEKMQ (reference sequence). This CDR3 region has 12 residues. Germline trimming cut 5 bases from V and 6 bases from J; bases unmatched to any gene: 3. CDR3 loop: CASSLGTGEQYF. The CDR3 nucleotides are TGTGCCAGCAGCCTTGGGACAGGCGAGCAGTACTTC.

The genes are TRBV7-2 and TRBJ1-2, with TRBD1 identical over 7 bases. Germline CDR1 reads SGHTA; CDR2 reads FQGNSA. V was pared by 5 bases and J by 2 bases, with 8 bases of the junction left unmatched. The CDR3 has 15 amino acids. This chain's CDR3 is CASSRKTGRNYGYTF. The CDR3 nucleotides are TGTGCCAGCAGCCGGAAGACAGGGCGGAACTATGGCTACACCTTC.

This rearrangement joins TRBV14 to TRBJ2-5; D not resolved. V lost 1 base to trimming and J lost 0 bases, with 6 bases between them. Germline V gene sequence: CDR1 SGHDN, CDR2 FVKESK. The CDR3 is 14 amino acids. Here the CDR3 reads CASSQGLYQETQYF. In DNA, the CDR3 is TGTGCCAGCAGCCAAGGTCTGTACCAAGAGACCCAGTACTTC.

This chain links TRBV19 with TRBJ1-1, with D maybe TRBD1 (6 bases). V was cut by 6 bases and J by 3 bases, with 14 bases left in between. CDR3 length: 14 amino acids. CDR1 and CDR2 (germline): LNHDA, SQIVND (reference sequence). CDR3 loop: CASSLTGYDTEAFF. The CDR3 DNA is TGTGCCAGTAGCCTAACAGGGTACGACACTGAAGCTTTCTTT.

This rearrangement joins TRBV7-3 to TRBJ2-1; TRBD2 matches 14 bases. Trimming cost V 3 bases and J 6 bases; bases outside gene matches: 4. The CDR3 totals 16 residues. Germline lookup yields CDR1 SGHTA and CDR2 FQGTGA. CDR3 sequence reads: CASSFSGLAGVNEQFF. For the CDR3, the DNA is TGTGCCAGCAGCTTTTCGGGACTAGCGGGGGTCAATGAGCAGTTCTTC.

V is TRBV20-1 and J is TRBJ1-1; the match to TRBD1 covers 8 bases. There are 17 residues in the CDR3. Looked up from germline, CDR1 is DFQATT and CDR2 is SNEGSKA (reference sequence). Trimming took 0 bases from V and 1 from J; bases not matched to a gene: 10. The CDR3: CSARDAPQGVWNTEAFF. The CDR3, as DNA: TGCAGTGCTAGAGATGCCCCACAGGGGGTATGGAACACTGAAGCTTTCTTT.

This chain connects TRBV19 to TRBJ2-1; D is unclear. Trimming pared 5 bases from V and 9 bases from J, leaving 14 bases between. The CDR3 covers 13 residues. The germline gives CDR1 LNHDA, CDR2 SQIVND (reference sequence). The CDR3 region has the DNA TGTGCCAGTAGTTACCGGATAGATCGTGAGCAGTTCTTC. It is translated as CASSYRIDREQFF.

In this sample, this clonotype turned up once. This chain joins TRBV12-3 or TRBV12-4 and TRBJ1-2; D not certain. The CDR3 extends over 17 amino acids. V lost 6 bases and J 4 bases, leaving 24 bases between the germline ends. In DNA form, the CDR3 reads TGTGCCAGCAGCAAAACAGAGTGGGTCCTCGCTCCCTATGGCTACACCTTC. As protein: CASSKTEWVLAPYGYTF.